The 26 T cell receptor beta chains below all came from one sample that was sequenced in a study of beta chain features in type 1 diabetes. Investigators reverse transcribed all isolated RNA, so they sequenced expressed TCRB transcripts. Sequencing was performed with immunoSEQ multiplex PCR; in TCRdb, only in-frame clones are kept and a portion is missing. The sample shows under 550,000 clones, over 9.5% of them seen only once. The sequenced sample consisted of naive CD4+ T cells from blood. These receptors were obtained from a woman between 18 and 29 years old in good health.

This chain links TRBV18 with TRBJ2-7, with 7 bases matching TRBD1. Germline V lookup: CDR1 KGHSH, CDR2 LQKENI. The V gene end was trimmed by 5 bases and the J gene end by 4 bases; junction bases not matched to a gene: 2. The CDR3 has 12 residues. The CDR3 sequence is CASSGTVYEQYF. DNA of the CDR3: TGTGCCAGCTCAGGGACAGTGTACGAGCAGTACTTC.

The chain has TRBV30 and TRBJ2-5; maybe TRBD1 (6 bases). V lost 3 bases to trimming and J lost 7 bases, with 12 bases between them. Germline CDR1 GTSNPN, CDR2 SVGIG (reference sequence). The length of the CDR3 is 12 residues. The CDR3 region has the DNA TGTGCCTGGAGGGGCCCCAGGGGGACCCAGTACTTC. This codes for CAWRGPRGTQYF. Drawing the rest from reference TRBV30 and TRBJ2-5, the complete variable domain is SQTIHQWPATLVQPVGSPLSLECTVEGTSNPNLYWYRQAAGRGLQLLFYSVGIGQISSEVPQNLSASRPQDRQFILSSKKLLLSDSGFYLCAWRGPRGTQYFGPGTRLLVL.

This clone was recorded at least ten times. The V gene is TRBV15, the J gene TRBJ2-4; 9 nucleotides agree with TRBD1. The CDR3 spans 17 residues. The germline CDR1 and CDR2 sequences are LNHNV and YYDKDF (reference sequence). With V trimmed by 5 bases and J by 1 base, 9 bases remained unmatched. CDR3 in DNA: TGTGCCACCAGCCTTTTACAGGGGGCTATGGCCAAAAACATTCAGTACTTC. Amino acids: CATSLLQGAMAKNIQYF.

The J gene is TRBJ2-1, the V gene TRBV6-5; 7 nucleotides match TRBD2. Germline CDR1 reads MNHEY; CDR2 reads SVGAGI. The CDR3 runs 14 residues. Trimming took 4 bases from V and 9 from J; bases not matched to a gene: 9. In DNA, the CDR3 is TGTGCCAGCAGTTTGCTTCGGGGAGGGCTTGAGCAGTTCTTC. Encoded protein: CASSLLRGGLEQFF.

The rearrangement links TRBV7-2 to TRBJ2-4; D perhaps matches TRBD2 (6 bases). CDR3 length: 19 residues. Looked up from germline, CDR1 is SGHTA and CDR2 is FQGNSA. Trimming pared 1 base from V and 7 bases from J, leaving 26 bases between. CDR3 DNA sequence: TGTGCCAGCAGCTTAGAGGGGCGTGGCGGGACCCCTTCGGGCAACATTCAGTACTTC. Translated: CASSLEGRGGTPSGNIQYF.

The chain couples TRBV7-2 to TRBJ2-2, with TRBD1 matching 8 bases. The CDR3 sequence is 16 residues long. The V gene end was trimmed by 1 base and the J gene end by 6 bases; junction bases not matched to a gene: 7. From germline, CDR1 is SGHTA and CDR2 FQGNSA. For the CDR3, the DNA is TGTGCCAGCAGCTTAGGCGCAGGGGGCGTTGCCGGGGAGCTGTTTTTT. It is translated as CASSLGAGGVAGELFF.

This clone was seen only a few times. The V call is TRBV18, the J call TRBJ2-1; D is unclear. The ends were cut back, 2 bases at V and 7 bases at J, with 9 bases in the middle. CDR1 is KGHSH, CDR2 LQKENI, per germline. The CDR3 spans 13 residues. This CDR3 reads CASSPISRNEQFF. The CDR3, as DNA: TGTGCCAGCTCACCAATCAGTAGGAATGAGCAGTTCTTC.

This clone occurred a few times. The V call is TRBV30, the J call TRBJ1-3; no reliable D call. The CDR3 is 11 residues long. Germline values: CDR1 GTSNPN, CDR2 SVGIG (reference sequence). The V end lost 0 bases, the J end lost 8 bases, and 5 bases lay between the germline ends. The CDR3 DNA is TGTGCCTGGAGTGTACTGGACACCATATATTTT. As protein: CAWSVLDTIYF.

V usage is TRBV6-5 and J usage is TRBJ1-1; D not resolved. This CDR3 is built from 11 residues. Trimming pared 2 bases from V and 9 bases from J, leaving 7 bases between. Germline lookup yields CDR1 MNHEY and CDR2 SVGAGI. The CDR3 region is CASSYARKAFF. CDR3 sequence (DNA): TGTGCCAGCAGTTACGCCCGGAAAGCTTTCTTT.

This clone came up a few times. The V call is TRBV7-9, the J call TRBJ1-6, with TRBD1 identical over 11 bases. The CDR3 has 16 amino acids. Germline CDR1 SEHNR, CDR2 FQNEAQ (reference sequence). V shed 0 bases and J 10 bases; nucleotides not matched to a gene: 5. CDR3: CASSLALRTGGSPLHF. CDR3 bases: TGTGCCAGCAGCTTAGCGCTTAGGACAGGGGGCTCACCCCTCCACTTT.

The gene calls are TRBV13 and TRBJ2-7; D not certain. The germline V gene has CDR1 PRHDT and CDR2 FYEKMQ (reference sequence). Trimming shortened V by 5 bases and J by 4 bases, and 15 bases separated the two germline ends. The CDR3 is made up of 14 amino acids. CDR3 DNA: TGTGCCAGCAGCAAGGGCAGGTCGAATTACGAGCAGTACGTC. Translated, it gives CASSKGRSNYEQYV.

The chain recombines TRBV7-2 with TRBJ2-3; D is unclear. Germline CDR1 is SGHTA and CDR2 is FQGNSA. The CDR3 has 16 amino acids. Trimming took 5 bases from V and 2 from J, leaving 17 bases between them. This chain's CDR3 is CASSPRAIAVTDTQYF. The CDR3 DNA reads TGTGCCAGCAGCCCTCGGGCCATCGCGGTCACAGATACGCAGTATTTT.

This clone was seen more than once but under ten times. This sequence joins TRBV25-1 and TRBJ1-3; 7 bases match TRBD1. J was trimmed by 2 bases and V by 5 bases; bases with no gene match: 3. The V gene's germline CDR1 is MGHDK and CDR2 SYGVNS. The CDR3 sequence is 14 residues long. CDR3 loop: CASSPTGAGNTIYF. As DNA, the CDR3 is TGTGCCAGCAGTCCTACAGGGGCTGGAAACACCATATATTTT.

J is TRBJ1-2 and V is TRBV29-1; D possibly corresponds to TRBD1 (5 bases). Germline CDR1 is SQVTM and CDR2 is ANQGSEA. The CDR3 sequence is 16 residues long. The V end was cut by 5 bases, the J end by 5 bases, with 24 bases between. The CDR3 protein is CSVSPQGSHKGYGYTF. CDR3 sequence (DNA): TGCAGCGTTAGCCCCCAGGGCTCCCACAAGGGTTATGGCTACACCTTC.

The CDR3 loop is CASSPGTDSLYF. DNA of the CDR3: TGTGCCAGCTCACCCGGGACGGATTCTCTGTACTTC. The gene calls are TRBV18 and TRBJ2-7, with D perhaps being TRBD1 or TRBD2 (5 bases each). Germline V gene sequence: CDR1 KGHSH, CDR2 LQKENI. The CDR3 consists of 12 residues. Trimming cost V 3 bases and J 12 bases, with 15 bases left between them. Full variable domain (remainder filled in from reference TRBV18 and TRBJ2-7): NAGVMQNPRHLVRRRGQEARLRCSPMKGHSHVYWYRQLPEEGLKFMVYLQKENIIDESGMPKERFSAEFPKEGPSILRIQQVVRGDSAAYFCASSPGTDSLYFGPGTRLTVT.

There are a few counts of this clone. The chain couples TRBV6-1 to TRBJ2-7, with D unclear. Deletions cut 1 base from V and 11 bases from J, with 15 bases between. The CDR3 sequence is 13 residues long. Germline V gene sequence: CDR1 MNHNS, CDR2 SASEGT. The CDR3 spells CASSEETVGPKYV. CDR3 DNA: TGTGCCAGCAGTGAAGAGACGGTTGGACCGAAGTACGTC.

The CDR3: CASSTLTREETDTQYF. The CDR3 DNA follows: TGTGCCAGCAGCACCCTGACTCGCGAAGAGACAGATACGCAGTATTTT. V and J are TRBV5-4 and TRBJ2-3, with D hard to call. The length of the CDR3 is 16 residues. Between the trimmed V and J ends, which lost 4 bases and 3 bases, there was a span of 18 bases. CDR1 is SGHNT and CDR2 is YYREEE in the germline V gene (reference sequence).

In this sample, this clone turned up a few times. Other DNA sequences in this specimen translate into the identical CDR3. J is TRBJ2-3 and V is TRBV18; D not resolved. The CDR3 covers 13 residues. V dropped 0 bases and J dropped 2 bases, with 3 bases sitting between them. Per the germline V gene, CDR1 is KGHSH and CDR2 is LQKENI. The chain's CDR3 is CASSPPSTDTQYF. The DNA of the CDR3 is TGTGCCAGCTCACCACCGTCCACAGATACGCAGTATTTT.

This clone was counted only a few times. Other DNA sequences within the sample encode an identical CDR3. This rearrangement joins TRBV5-6 to TRBJ2-5; D is ambiguous. The CDR3 runs 13 residues. The V end lost 0 bases, the J end lost 1 base, and 4 bases lay between the germline ends. Germline lookup yields CDR1 SGHDT and CDR2 YYEEEE. CDR3 coding DNA: TGTGCCAGCAGCTTGGGACTCCAAGAGACCCAGTACTTC. Its translation is CASSLGLQETQYF.

CDR3 residues: CATSRGGLEETQYF. The DNA of the CDR3 is TGTGCCACCAGCAGAGGAGGCCTAGAAGAGACCCAGTACTTC. This chain connects TRBV15 to TRBJ2-5; D is unclear. The CDR3 extends over 14 amino acids. Trimming took off 1 base at V and 3 bases at J, with 9 bases between the two ends. The germline CDR1 and CDR2 sequences are LNHNV and YYDKDF (reference sequence).

V and J are TRBV7-2 and TRBJ2-3; possible D gene TRBD2, 5 bases. Trimming left V 6 bases short and J 4 bases short, with 14 bases between. This CDR3 contains 14 residues. Germline V gives CDR1 SGHTA, CDR2 FQGNSA. CDR3 bases: TGTGCCAGCAGACGGGAAGTTCTAGCAGATACGCAGTATTTT. Translated, it gives CASRREVLADTQYF.

In its sample, this clone was seen a few times. The chain uses TRBV29-1 and TRBJ2-5; TRBD1 might be the D (6 bases). The germline V and J ends were trimmed by 7 bases and 0 bases, with 12 bases remaining between them. This CDR3 has 13 residues. CDR1 is SQVTM, CDR2 ANQGSEA, per germline. CDR3 in DNA: TGCAGCGCTAGAGGGGGAGACCAAGAGACCCAGTACTTC. Residues: CSARGGDQETQYF.

The chain recombines TRBV7-7 with TRBJ2-2; D may be TRBD2 (5 bases). The germline gives CDR1 SSHAT, CDR2 FNYEAQ (reference sequence). This CDR3 contains 14 residues. CDR3 protein: CASARSGNTGELFF. The CDR3 DNA sequence: TGTGCTAGCGCTCGATCAGGGAACACCGGGGAGCTGTTTTTT.

This chain links TRBV6-5 with TRBJ2-1; no clear D gene. This CDR3 spans 15 amino acids. V gave up 5 bases and J gave up 4 bases, with 15 bases separating them. Germline values: CDR1 MNHEY, CDR2 SVGAGI. CDR3 region: CASSQGQFFYNEQFF. The CDR3, as DNA: TGTGCCAGCAGTCAAGGGCAATTCTTTTACAATGAGCAGTTCTTC.

The DNA of the CDR3 is TGCGCCAGCAGCCAAGGGGGCGGTGATACGCAGTATTTT. This sequence encodes CASSQGGGDTQYF. The chain combines TRBV4-3 with TRBJ2-3, with D possibly being TRBD1 (5 bases). The length of the CDR3 is 13 residues. The V and J ends lost 1 base and 6 bases respectively, with 8 bases between them. Germline V gives CDR1 LGHNA, CDR2 YSLEER.

This clone has only a few counts. The chain recombines TRBV25-1 with TRBJ2-5; D ambiguous. V was trimmed by 3 bases and J by 5 bases, leaving 13 bases between them. The CDR3 runs 14 residues. Germline V CDR1 and CDR2: MGHDK, SYGVNS. The CDR3 nucleotides are TGTGCCAGCAGTGAGCCAGGCGCATGGGAGACCCAGTACTTC. Residues: CASSEPGAWETQYF.